These 6 T cell receptor beta chains share one sample of origin, sequenced in a study of blood T cell repertoires in COVID-19. Profiling relied on immunoSEQ multiplex PCR, and the TCRdb table lists in-frame clones only, not all of them. The repertoire holds about 480,000 clones, with roughly 89% as singletons. The source material was peripheral blood. The receptors were gathered from a man between 18 and 35 years old with COVID-19, enrolled during active disease.

The rearrangement links TRBV28 to TRBJ2-7; 9 bases fit TRBD2. Germline CDR1 MDHEN, CDR2 SYDVKM. The CDR3 has 15 amino acids. Trimming took 7 bases from V and 2 from J; bases not matched to a gene: 9. The CDR3, as DNA: TGTGCCAGCACCCCCGACGCGGGAGGGGCCTACGAGCAGTACTTC. It codes for CASTPDAGGAYEQYF.

The chain couples TRBV5-4 to TRBJ2-5; 10 bases agree with TRBD2. Losses at the gene ends were 5 bases for V and 3 bases for J; bases not matched to a gene: 4. The CDR3 is 14 residues long. Germline-derived CDR1 and CDR2 are SGHNT and YYREEE (reference sequence). The CDR3 reads CASRSGGAKETQYF. In DNA form, the CDR3 reads TGTGCCAGCAGGAGCGGGGGGGCAAAAGAGACCCAGTACTTC.

The chain carries TRBV4-2 and TRBJ2-3; the match to TRBD2 covers 13 bases. Trimming at V came to 2 bases and at J to 4 bases, leaving 3 bases not matched to a gene. This CDR3 contains 16 residues. Per germline, CDR1 LGHNA and CDR2 YNFKEQ. The CDR3 nucleotides read TGTGCCAGCAGCCAATCAACTAGCGGGGGGGCAGATACGCAGTATTTT. It codes for CASSQSTSGGADTQYF.

The rearrangement links TRBV6-1 to TRBJ2-1, with 7 bases aligning to TRBD2. The CDR3 totals 18 residues. The J segment lost 7 bases and the V segment lost 1 base, leaving 16 bases of the junction unmatched. The V gene's germline CDR1 is MNHNS and CDR2 SASEGT. Here the CDR3 DNA reads TGTGCCAGCAGTGAAGTCAGTCGTCGACTAGCCGAGGGGAATGAGCAGTTCTTC. Its translation: CASSEVSRRLAEGNEQFF.

The chain is built from TRBV5-6 and TRBJ1-6; D is uncertain. CDR1 SGHDT and CDR2 YYEEEE come from the germline V gene. This CDR3 is 16 amino acids long. Trimming stripped 1 base from V and 0 bases from J, with 8 bases between. As DNA, the CDR3 is TGTGCCAGCAGCTTGCCAAGGAGCTCCTATAATTCACCCCTCCACTTT. Translation gives CASSLPRSSYNSPLHF. Based on the CDR3 plus reference TRBV5-6 and TRBJ1-6, the full variable domain is DAGVTQSPTHLIKTRGQQVTLRCSPKSGHDTVSWYQQALGQGPQFIFQYYEEEERQRGNFPDRFSGHQFPNYSSELNVNALLLGDSALYLCASSLPRSSYNSPLHFGNGTRLTVT.

The chain couples TRBV12-3 or TRBV12-4 to TRBJ1-3; D is unclear. The CDR3 sequence is 13 residues long. V dropped 2 bases and J dropped 3 bases, with 5 bases sitting between them. The CDR3 reads CASSLTVGNTIYF. CDR3 nucleotides: TGTGCCAGCAGTTTAACTGTTGGAAACACCATATATTTT.